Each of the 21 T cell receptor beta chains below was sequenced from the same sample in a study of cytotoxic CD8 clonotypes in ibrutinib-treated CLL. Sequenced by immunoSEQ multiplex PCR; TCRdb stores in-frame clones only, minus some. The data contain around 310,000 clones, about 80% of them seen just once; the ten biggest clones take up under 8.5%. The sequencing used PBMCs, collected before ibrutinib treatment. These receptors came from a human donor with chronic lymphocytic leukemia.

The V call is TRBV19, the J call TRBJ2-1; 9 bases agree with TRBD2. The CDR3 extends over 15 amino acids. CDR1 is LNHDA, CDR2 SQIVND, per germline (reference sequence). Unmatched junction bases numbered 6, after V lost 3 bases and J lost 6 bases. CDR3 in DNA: TGTGCCAGTAGTATCGGGACTAGCTTTGTCAATGAGCAGTTCTTC. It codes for CASSIGTSFVNEQFF.

CDR3 nucleotides: TGCAGTGCCGATAAAAACTACGAGCAGTACTTC. It encodes CSADKNYEQYF. The chain carries TRBV20-1 and TRBJ2-7; no clear D. The germline V gene encodes CDR1 DFQATT and CDR2 SNEGSKA (reference sequence). The CDR3 has 11 amino acids. The V end lost 6 bases, the J end lost 3 bases, and 9 bases lay between the germline ends.

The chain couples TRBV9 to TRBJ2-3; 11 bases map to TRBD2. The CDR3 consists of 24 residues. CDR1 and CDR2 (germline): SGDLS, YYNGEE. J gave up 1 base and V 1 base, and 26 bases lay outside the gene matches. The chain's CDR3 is CASSVSPSLGVAGGGYRGTDTQYF. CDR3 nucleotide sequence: TGTGCCAGCAGCGTAAGCCCCTCCCTTGGGGTAGCGGGAGGGGGGTATCGAGGCACAGATACGCAGTATTTT.

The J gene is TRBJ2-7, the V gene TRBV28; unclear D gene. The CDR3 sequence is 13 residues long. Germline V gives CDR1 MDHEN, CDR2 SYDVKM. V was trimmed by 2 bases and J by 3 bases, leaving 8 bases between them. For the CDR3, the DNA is TGTGCCAGCAGTTTAGGTGTCGGCTACGAGCAGTACTTC. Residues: CASSLGVGYEQYF.

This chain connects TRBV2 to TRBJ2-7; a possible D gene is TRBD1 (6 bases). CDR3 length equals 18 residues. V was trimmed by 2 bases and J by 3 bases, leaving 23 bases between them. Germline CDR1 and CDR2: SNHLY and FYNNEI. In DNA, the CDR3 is TGTGCCAGCAGTGAATTTGGCAGGGGCCCCCATTTAAACTACGAGCAGTACTTC. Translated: CASSEFGRGPHLNYEQYF.

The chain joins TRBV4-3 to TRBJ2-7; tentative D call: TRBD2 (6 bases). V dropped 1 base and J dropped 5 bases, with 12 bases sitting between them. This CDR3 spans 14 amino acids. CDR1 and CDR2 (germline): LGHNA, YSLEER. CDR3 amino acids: CASSQGQEGNEQYF. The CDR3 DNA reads TGCGCCAGCAGCCAAGGTCAGGAGGGTAACGAGCAGTACTTC.

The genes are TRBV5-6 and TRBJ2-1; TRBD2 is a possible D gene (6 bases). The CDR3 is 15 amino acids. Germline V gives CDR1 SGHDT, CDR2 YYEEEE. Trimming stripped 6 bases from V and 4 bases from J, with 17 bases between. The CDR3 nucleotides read TGTGCCAGCAATTCTGGAGGGGATCGGTACAATGAGCAGTTCTTC. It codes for CASNSGGDRYNEQFF.

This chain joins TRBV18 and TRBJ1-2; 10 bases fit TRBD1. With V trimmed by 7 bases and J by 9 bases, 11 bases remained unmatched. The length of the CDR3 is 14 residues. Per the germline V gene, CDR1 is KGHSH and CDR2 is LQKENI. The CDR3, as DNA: TGTGCCAGCTTGGTGGGGACAGGGGAGAGTTGCTACACCTTC. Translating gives CASLVGTGESCYTF.

DNA for the CDR3: TGTGCCAGCAGCCAAGTGTATGGCAACACTAACTATGGCTACACCTTC. Its protein product is CASSQVYGNTNYGYTF. This rearrangement joins TRBV4-2 to TRBJ1-2, with D unresolved. V lost 1 base and J lost 0, with 12 bases in between. This CDR3 comprises 16 residues. The germline gives CDR1 LGHNA, CDR2 YNFKEQ.

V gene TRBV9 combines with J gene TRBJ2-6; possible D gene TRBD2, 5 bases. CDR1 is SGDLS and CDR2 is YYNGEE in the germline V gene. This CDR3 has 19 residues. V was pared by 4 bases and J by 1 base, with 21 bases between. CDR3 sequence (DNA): TGTGCCAGCAGCACCCAGATGGAGGTCTTGAAGTCTGGGGCCAACGTCCTGACTTTC. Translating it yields CASSTQMEVLKSGANVLTF.

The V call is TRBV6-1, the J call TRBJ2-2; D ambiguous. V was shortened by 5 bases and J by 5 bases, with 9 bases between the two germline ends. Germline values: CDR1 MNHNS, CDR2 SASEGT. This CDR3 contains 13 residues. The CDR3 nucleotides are TGTGCCAGCAGTTCAGAAGAGACCGGGGAGCTGTTTTTT. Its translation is CASSSEETGELFF.

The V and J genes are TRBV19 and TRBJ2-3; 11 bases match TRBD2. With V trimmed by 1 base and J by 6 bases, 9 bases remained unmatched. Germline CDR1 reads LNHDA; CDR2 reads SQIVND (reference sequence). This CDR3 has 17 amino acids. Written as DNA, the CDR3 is TGTGCCAGTAGTATAGCACTAGCGGGAGTCAGTGGGGATACGCAGTATTTT. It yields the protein CASSIALAGVSGDTQYF.

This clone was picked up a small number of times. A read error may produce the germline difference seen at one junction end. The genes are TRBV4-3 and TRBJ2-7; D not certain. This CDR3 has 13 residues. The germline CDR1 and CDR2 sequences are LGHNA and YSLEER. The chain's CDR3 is CASSQVKGFEQYF. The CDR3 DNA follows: TGCGCCAGCAGTCAAGTCAAAGGGTTCGAGCAGTACTTC.

CDR3 nucleotide sequence: TGTGCCAGCAGCTCCACCCCCGGGGACAATGAGCAGTTCTTC. Amino acids: CASSSTPGDNEQFF. The chain has TRBV5-4 and TRBJ2-1, with D possibly being TRBD2 (5 bases). This CDR3 has 14 residues. V was cut by 3 bases and J by 5 bases, with 12 bases left in between. CDR1 and CDR2 (germline): SGHNT, YYREEE (reference sequence).

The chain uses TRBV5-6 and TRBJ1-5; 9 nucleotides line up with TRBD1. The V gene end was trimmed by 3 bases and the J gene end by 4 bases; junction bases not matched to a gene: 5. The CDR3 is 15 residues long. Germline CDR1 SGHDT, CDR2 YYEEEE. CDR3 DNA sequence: TGTGCCAGCAGCTCTAGGGGGACAGGGAATCAGCCCCAGCATTTT. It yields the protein CASSSRGTGNQPQHF.

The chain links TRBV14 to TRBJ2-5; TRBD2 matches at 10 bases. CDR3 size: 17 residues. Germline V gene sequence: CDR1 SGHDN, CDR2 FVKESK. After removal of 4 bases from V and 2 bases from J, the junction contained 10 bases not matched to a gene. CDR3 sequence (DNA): TGTGCCAGCAGCCGGTCGGGACTAGCGACCCCTCAAGAGACCCAGTACTTC. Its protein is CASSRSGLATPQETQYF.

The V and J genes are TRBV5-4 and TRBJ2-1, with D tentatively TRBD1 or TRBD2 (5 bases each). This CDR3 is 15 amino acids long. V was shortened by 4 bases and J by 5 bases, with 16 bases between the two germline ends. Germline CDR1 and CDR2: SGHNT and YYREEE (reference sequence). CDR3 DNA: TGTGCCAGCAGCGTCCCCGGGACGCCAAACAATGAGCAGTTCTTC. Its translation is CASSVPGTPNNEQFF.

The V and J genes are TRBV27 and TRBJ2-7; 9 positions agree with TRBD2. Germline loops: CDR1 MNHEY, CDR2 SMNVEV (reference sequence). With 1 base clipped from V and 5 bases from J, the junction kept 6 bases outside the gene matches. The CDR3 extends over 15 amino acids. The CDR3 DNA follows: TGTGCCAGCAGTTTATTAGGCGGGAGGGAGGACGAGCAGTACTTC. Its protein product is CASSLLGGREDEQYF.

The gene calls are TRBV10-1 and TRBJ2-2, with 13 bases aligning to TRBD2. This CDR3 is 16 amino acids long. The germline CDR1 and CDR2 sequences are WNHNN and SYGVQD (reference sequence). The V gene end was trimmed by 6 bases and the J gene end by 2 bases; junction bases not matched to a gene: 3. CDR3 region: CASRPGLAGNTGELFF. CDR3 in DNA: TGCGCCAGCAGGCCGGGACTAGCGGGAAACACCGGGGAGCTGTTTTTT.

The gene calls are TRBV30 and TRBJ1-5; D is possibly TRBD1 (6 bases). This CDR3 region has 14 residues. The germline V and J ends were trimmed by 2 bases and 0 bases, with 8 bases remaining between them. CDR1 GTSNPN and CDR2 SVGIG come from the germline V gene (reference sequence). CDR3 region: CAWSRGPSNQPQHF. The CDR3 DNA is TGTGCCTGGAGTCGGGGGCCTAGCAATCAGCCCCAGCATTTT.

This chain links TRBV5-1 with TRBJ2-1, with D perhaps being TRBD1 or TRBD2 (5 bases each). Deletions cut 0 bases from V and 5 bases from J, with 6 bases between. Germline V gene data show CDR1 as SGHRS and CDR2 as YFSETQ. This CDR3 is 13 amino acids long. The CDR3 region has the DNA TGCGCCAGCAGCTTGGGAGGGGACAATGAGCAGTTCTTC. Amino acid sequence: CASSLGGDNEQFF. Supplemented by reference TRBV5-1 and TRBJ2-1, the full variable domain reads KAGVTQTPRYLIKTRGQQVTLSCSPISGHRSVSWYQQTPGQGLQFLFEYFSETQRNKGNFPGRFSGRQFSNSRSEMNVSTLELGDSALYLCASSLGGDNEQFFGPGTRLTVL.